The entry below describes one TCR beta chain. Its antigen is undetermined. TCRdb processed the 5' RACE reads anew with MiXCR; each CDR3 protein has one entry. Among more than 40,000 distinct CDR3 sequences listed, approximately 31% were seen once. Notes on the study in general: The TCR gene usage of tumor memory CD4+ T cells clustered together with blood and lymph node memory CD4+ cells and with lymph node naive CD4+ cells.

The CDR3 runs to 15 residues. V shed 7 bases, J shed 3 bases, and the junction held 9 bases outside the gene matches. The germline gives CDR1 SGHDN, CDR2 FVKESK. The sample consisted of memory CD4+ T cells sorted from a lymph node. Subset in this sample: memory CD4+ T cells, CD4+CD45RO+CD25-. This receptor was identified in a female donor with breast cancer. The V gene is TRBV14, the J gene TRBJ2-3; 8 bases line up with TRBD1. The CDR3 loop is CASNEDRAGTDTQYF. As DNA, the CDR3 is TGTGCCAGCAACGAGGACAGGGCAGGGACAGATACGCAGTATTTT.